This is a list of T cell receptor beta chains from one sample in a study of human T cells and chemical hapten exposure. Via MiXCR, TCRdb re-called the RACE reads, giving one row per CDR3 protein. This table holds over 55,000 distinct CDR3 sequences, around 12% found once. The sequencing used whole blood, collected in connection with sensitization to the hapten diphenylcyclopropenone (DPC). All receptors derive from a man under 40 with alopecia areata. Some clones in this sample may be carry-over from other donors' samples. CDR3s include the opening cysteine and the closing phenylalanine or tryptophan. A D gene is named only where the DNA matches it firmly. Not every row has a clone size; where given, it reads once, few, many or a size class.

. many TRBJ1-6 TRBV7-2 TGTGCCAGCAGCTTATCGGCCGATGGACCTCCCCTCCACTTT CASSLSADGPPLHF
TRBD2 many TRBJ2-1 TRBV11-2 TGTGCCAGCAGCTTAAGAATCGGGACTAGCGGGTACAATGAGCAGTTCTTC CASSLRIGTSGYNEQFF
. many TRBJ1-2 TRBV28 TGTGCCAGCAGTTTGAGTCCAAACTATGGCTACACCTTC CASSLSPNYGYTF
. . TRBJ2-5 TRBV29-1 TGCAGCGACCTGGGGTTCACGGAGACCCAGTACTTC CSDLGFTETQYF
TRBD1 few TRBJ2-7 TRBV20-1 TGCAGTGCTAGAGGTGGGGGACAGGCCAACTACGAGCAGTACTTC CSARGGGQANYEQYF
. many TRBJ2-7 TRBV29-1 TGCAGCGTTGAGTCGGGCGGCAGGGAGTACTTC CSVESGGREYF
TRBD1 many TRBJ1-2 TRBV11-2 TGTGCCAGCAGCCCGACAGGGGCGTCTGGCTACACCTTC CASSPTGASGYTF
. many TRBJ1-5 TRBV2 TGTGCCAGCAGTGTACTGGATAGCAATCAGCCCCAGCATTTT CASSVLDSNQPQHF
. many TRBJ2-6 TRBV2 TGTGCCAGCAGTGAATCCGGAGCAGAGGGGTCTGGGGCCAACGTCCTGACTTTC CASSESGAEGSGANVLTF
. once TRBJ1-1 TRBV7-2 TGTGCCAGCAGCTTAGCTATAAATTCGGGCACTGAAGCTTTCTTT CASSLAINSGTEAFF
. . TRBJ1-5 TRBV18 TGTGCCAGCGGCGCGGGACCTTATCAGCCCCAGCATTTT CASGAGPYQPQHF
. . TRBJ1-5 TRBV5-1 TGCGCCAGCAGCCCAATAGGGGGTGGGCAGCCCCAGCATTTT CASSPIGGGQPQHF
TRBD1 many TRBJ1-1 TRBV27 TGTGCCAGCAGTACCGGACAGGTCGCGACGGCTGAAGCTTTCTTT CASSTGQVATAEAFF
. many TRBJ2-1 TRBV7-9 TGTGCCAGCAGCTTATTTTTGTGGGGGATCAATGAGCAGTTCTTC CASSLFLWGINEQFF
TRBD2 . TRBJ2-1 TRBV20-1 TGCAGTGCTAGCAAGTTAGGGCTAGCGGGGTACAATGAGCAGTTCTTC CSASKLGLAGYNEQFF
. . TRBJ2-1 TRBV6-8 TGTGCCAGCAGTCCCTGGGGTAACAATGAGCAGTTCTTC CASSPWGNNEQFF
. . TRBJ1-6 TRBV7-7 TGTGCTAGCAGCGCCGTCAGGGATTCACCCCTCCACTTT CASSAVRDSPLHF
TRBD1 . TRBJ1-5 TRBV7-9 TGTGCCAGCAGCCCGGGGACAGCCGCCGATCAGCCCCAGCATTTT CASSPGTAADQPQHF
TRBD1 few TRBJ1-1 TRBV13 TGTGCCAGCAGCTCGCTACAGGGGCTGGGGGAGGCTTTCTTT CASSSLQGLGEAFF
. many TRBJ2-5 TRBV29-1 TGCAGCGTTGGACTCCAGTACCAAGAGACCCAGTACTTC CSVGLQYQETQYF
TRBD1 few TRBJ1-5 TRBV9 TGTGCCAGCAGCGTTGAGATCGACAGGGGGGAAGTAAGACAGCCCCAGCATTTT CASSVEIDRGEVRQPQHF
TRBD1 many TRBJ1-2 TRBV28 TGTGCCAGCAGTTCTCCGGGACAGGGGAGGTCAGGCGGCTACACCTTC CASSSPGQGRSGGYTF
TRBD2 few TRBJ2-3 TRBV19 TGTGCCAGTAGTCAATTAGCGGGGGGCCGCACAGATACGCAGTATTTT CASSQLAGGRTDTQYF
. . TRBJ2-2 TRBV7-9 TGTGCCAGCAGCCCGACGACCCTTCCGGCCGGGGAGCTGTTTTTT CASSPTTLPAGELFF
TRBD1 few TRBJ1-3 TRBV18 TGTGCCAGCTCACCATGGCAGGGGGCCCAGGTTGGAAACACCATATATTTT CASSPWQGAQVGNTIYF
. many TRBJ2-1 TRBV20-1 TGCAGTCCTAATGAGCAGTTCTTC CSPNEQFF
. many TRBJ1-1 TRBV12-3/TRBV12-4 TGTGCCAGCAGTTTAAGGAGCAGCCCTAACACTGAAGCTTTCTTT CASSLRSSPNTEAFF
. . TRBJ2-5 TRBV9 TGTGCCAGCAGCGGCGAGACCCAGTACTTC CASSGETQYF
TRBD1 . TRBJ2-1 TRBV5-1 TGCGCCAGCAGCTCGATGCCTACCGGGACAGGGACCTACAATGAGCAGTTCTTC CASSSMPTGTGTYNEQFF
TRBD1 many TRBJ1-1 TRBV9 TGTGCCAGCACCGACAGGGGTGGCACTGAAGCTTTCTTT CASTDRGGTEAFF
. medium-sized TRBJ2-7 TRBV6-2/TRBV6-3 TGTGCCAGCAGAGTTACAGGGACCTACGAGCAGTACTTC CASRVTGTYEQYF
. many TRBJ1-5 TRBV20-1 TGCAGTGCGCGGGAGACACCAAATAGCAATCAGCCCCAGCATTTT CSARETPNSNQPQHF
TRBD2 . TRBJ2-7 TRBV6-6 TGTGCCAGCACCTTTCTCGCGGGGGGGACCTACGAGCAGTACTTC CASTFLAGGTYEQYF
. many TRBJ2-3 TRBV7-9 TGTGCCAGCAGCTTCTCTATCGGCACAGATACGCAGTATTTT CASSFSIGTDTQYF
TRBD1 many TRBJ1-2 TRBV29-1 TGCAGCGTTGATGGGGACAGGGCGGTTGGCTACACCTTC CSVDGDRAVGYTF
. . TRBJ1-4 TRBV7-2 TGTGCCAGCAGCCGAGACAGGATCTCTTGGGAAAAACTGTTTTTT CASSRDRISWEKLFF